Presented here are 2 T cell receptor beta chains from one specimen sequenced in a study of cytomegalovirus exposure and HLA in healthy donors. The PCR was carried out with 60 Vbeta primers and 13 Jbeta primers. Method: immunoSEQ multiplex PCR; TCRdb's copy keeps in-frame clones and lacks some. The profile shows 85,000 to 100,000 clones, around 74% of them singletons. The specimen was PBMCs. All receptors come from a man in his forties in good health and CMV-seropositive.

This clone has only one observation. For the CDR3, the DNA is TGTGCCAGCAGCTTCATTTCGCTGGGGGGTGAAAAACTGTTTTTT. This encodes CASSFISLGGEKLFF. J is TRBJ1-4 and V is TRBV7-9, with a tentative D call TRBD1 (5 bases). The CDR3 runs 15 residues. Germline CDR1 SEHNR, CDR2 FQNEAQ (reference sequence). Trimming shortened V by 3 bases and J by 7 bases, and 15 bases separated the two germline ends.

V is TRBV13 and J is TRBJ2-5, with 9 bases that match TRBD2. Germline CDR1 PRHDT, CDR2 FYEKMQ (reference sequence). With V trimmed by 2 bases and J by 5 bases, 6 bases remained unmatched. This CDR3 region has 15 residues. The CDR3 sequence: CASSLTAGGRETQYF. CDR3 bases: TGTGCCAGCAGCTTAACGGCGGGGGGGCGGGAGACCCAGTACTTC.